This T cell receptor beta chain was profiled in a study of identical twins. Study results and caveats: Compared with models, monozygotic twins showed more out-of-frame TCR alpha sharing.

Germline lookup yields CDR1 ENHRY and CDR2 SYGVKD. The CDR3 spans 13 residues. The germline V and J ends were trimmed by 7 bases and 3 bases, with 10 bases remaining between them. Addition of a universal primer site occurred through template switching, and cDNA carried unique molecular identifiers. TCRdb passed the 5' RACE reads through MiXCR, listing each CDR3 protein once. The data show about 490,000 distinct CDR3 sequences, with roughly 15% seen just once and 0.44% held by the top ten. This clonotype was detected a few times. The antigen remains undetermined. This sample also appeared in a second study, on yellow fever vaccine responses in identical twins.

The chain employs TRBV10-3 and TRBJ1-3; D not resolved. The source is a woman younger than 35 in good health. Sequencing was carried out using CD4+ T cells sorted from blood. CDR3 nucleotides: TGTGCCATCATGCCGATGAATGGAAACACCATATATTTT. The encoded protein is CAIMPMNGNTIYF.